This TCR beta chain was found in a study of blood T cells in healthy people across ages. This clonotype has just a few counts. The CDR3 is made up of 14 amino acids. CDR1 is SGHTA and CDR2 is FQGTGA in the germline V gene. V lost 4 bases to trimming and J lost 3 bases, with 11 bases between them. A second PCR of 7 to 11 cycles used a sample-barcoded 5' primer and a J-beta primer mix. TCRdb reprocessed the 5' RACE reads via MiXCR and lists one record per CDR3 protein. The table has about a million distinct CDR3 sequences, about two fifths seen once. The sequenced sample consisted of blood. The receptor was derived from a man aged 18 to 35 in good health. This chain connects TRBV7-3 to TRBJ2-3; no clear D. The CDR3: CASSSPRVTDTQYF. The DNA for the CDR3 is TGTGCCAGCAGCTCCCCACGGGTTACAGATACGCAGTATTTT.